Below, one TCR beta chain is given with its context. The antigen remains unidentified. The observed sequence ends 3 residues before the CDR3 terminus, with the missing tail filled in from the germline J gene. The assay was immunoSEQ multiplex PCR, and TCRdb's table has in-frame clones only and misses some. This sample's clone table lists some 24,000 clones. The data originate from a study of T cells in women clearing cervical HPV infection. For the study at large: Controls were women whose single incident HPV16 infection cleared within 12 months without precancer or cancer. The study's findings and limits: Each sample's T-cell count was unknown, possibly confounding richness.

Germline V gene data show CDR1 as SGHRS and CDR2 as YFSETQ. The CDR3 sequence is 15 residues long. Unmatched junction bases numbered 9, after V lost 4 bases and J lost 7 bases. This TCR derives from a woman aged 18 to 75 with a cervical HPV16 infection that either progressed to CIN3+ or cleared (not recorded which). Sequencing was carried out using blood buffy coat. This chain uses TRBV5-1 with TRBJ2-1, with 9 bases aligning to TRBD2. CDR3 loop: CASSPGPSGVNEQFF. The covered CDR3 bases are TGCGCCAGCAGCCCGGGCCCTAGCGGGGTAAATGAG.